These T cell receptor beta chains were read from a single sample in a study of Graves' ophthalmopathy and Graves' hyperthyroidism. TCRdb itself ran the multiplex PCR reads through MiXCR, one entry per CDR3 protein. The sample has about 550,000 distinct CDR3 sequences; approximately 37% are singletons. Sequences were obtained from peripheral blood or thyroid tissue (not recorded which). The origin of the receptors is an adult man with Graves' hyperthyroidism. Each CDR3 is given with its conserved first and last residue. The order of the fields is V gene, clone size, J gene, CDR3 protein. The size of a clone is reported for some rows only, either as once, few or many, or as a class for expanded clones.

TRBV27,many,TRBJ2-5,CASSSPLQETQYF
TRBV20-1,many,TRBJ1-5,CSARPTEFNQPQHF
TRBV2,-,TRBJ2-7,CASSRRTGVYEQYF
TRBV2,many,TRBJ2-7,CASSRTVTYEQYF
TRBV7-9,-,-,CASSLGGTYNEQFF
TRBV7-9,-,TRBJ1-2,CASSWGQGDYGYTF
TRBV7-3,few,TRBJ2-1,CASSFGQFNEQFF
TRBV29-1,-,TRBJ2-1,CSAEGGDEQFF
TRBV5-5,many,TRBJ2-7,CASSSDTGTSRYEQYF
TRBV30,many,TRBJ1-6,CAWSVRGRGTPLHF
TRBV19,few,TRBJ2-6,CASTPGQGRSSGTNVLTF
TRBV12-3/TRBV12-4,many,TRBJ2-7,CASSLVGIYEQYF
TRBV5-4,many,TRBJ1-2,CASSFVTPTNYGYTF
TRBV6-5,many,TRBJ1-2,CASSSRDYYGYTF
TRBV5-1,-,TRBJ2-5,CASSLARTGTETQYF
TRBV29-1,many,TRBJ2-7,CSVISETHEQYF
TRBV24-1,-,TRBJ1-5,CATSAAGLAGQPQHF
TRBV7-2,-,TRBJ1-1,CASSFQGGSEAFF
TRBV20-1,many,TRBJ1-1,CSARPGQGHTEAFF
TRBV12-3/TRBV12-4,-,TRBJ1-2,CASGTGTGHGYTF
TRBV10-1,many,TRBJ2-5,CASSESTGQETQYF
TRBV6-5,-,-,CASSFQIGTSGNEQYF
TRBV27,few,TRBJ1-5,CASSGRKNQPQHF
TRBV27,few,TRBJ1-5,CASSAQTGTGFNQPQHF
TRBV20-1,many,TRBJ1-5,CSASRDRGAYSNQPQHF
TRBV5-6,-,TRBJ2-7,CASSTGTVEQYF
TRBV27,many,TRBJ1-2,CASSDGTGSGYTF
TRBV12-5,many,TRBJ2-7,CASGLVLSEGEQYF
TRBV9,few,TRBJ1-5,CASSSRDTDSNQPQHF
TRBV7-9,many,TRBJ2-5,CASSLASGMEETQYF
TRBV25-1,-,TRBJ1-5,CASSLRTGLSNQPQHF
TRBV4-1,many,TRBJ2-5,CASSQVATDQETQYF
TRBV12-3/TRBV12-4,many,TRBJ1-1,CASSFTRNTEAFF
TRBV5-1,many,TRBJ1-2,CASSFDAFRGQKGYTF
TRBV24-1,many,TRBJ2-5,CATSEAGRETQYF
TRBV29-1,once,TRBJ1-1,CSVVGYTGADTEAFF
TRBV5-5,-,TRBJ2-2,CASSHASGGANFNTGELFF
TRBV28,-,TRBJ1-5,CASAGTPSYSNQPQHF
TRBV5-4,many,TRBJ1-1,CASSLVGQGATEAFF
TRBV5-8,many,TRBJ2-7,CASSLDGVGGYEQYF
TRBV20-1,-,TRBJ2-5,CSADPAVETQYF
TRBV2,-,TRBJ2-5,CASGEGGGTETQYF
TRBV6-6,many,TRBJ1-1,CASSEIPGQGPNTEAFF
TRBV12-3/TRBV12-4,many,TRBJ2-7,CASSLYISYEQYF
TRBV7-9,many,TRBJ2-7,CASSSTTGTEQYF
TRBV6-5,many,TRBJ2-6,CASSFAGTGNGANVLTF
TRBV29-1,-,TRBJ1-4,CSVRDRGTNEKLFF
TRBV19,many,TRBJ1-2,CASNMGQANYGYTF
TRBV7-8,-,TRBJ1-2,CASSLVRGNGYTF
TRBV10-3,-,TRBJ1-2,CATQQDRSLFGYTF
TRBV5-5,many,TRBJ1-1,CASSVTDENTEAFF
TRBV19,many,TRBJ1-6,CASSMATVSSPLHF
TRBV7-8,-,TRBJ2-7,CASSLVLSGSYEQYF
TRBV24-1,-,TRBJ2-3,CATSERGGTDTQYF